Shown below are 6 T cell receptor beta chains from a single sample sequenced in a study of T cell repertoires in cytomegalovirus infection. TCRdb re-derived calls from the reads in MiXCR, one entry per CDR3 protein. Counted here are about 230,000 distinct CDR3 sequences, 20% to 25% occurring once; the ten biggest clones make up 18%. The sample consisted of CD8+ T cells from PBMCs. The receptors stem from a human donor in good health (CMV status not recorded). Some clones in this sample may be carry-over from other donors' samples.

This clonotype turned up a few times. V is TRBV28 and J is TRBJ2-7; D remains ambiguous. The CDR3 length is 13 residues. CDR1 and CDR2 (germline): MDHEN, SYDVKM. V lost 3 bases and J 4 bases, leaving 10 bases between the germline ends. CDR3: CASSFNLQYEQYF. The CDR3 DNA reads as TGTGCCAGCAGTTTCAATCTACAGTACGAGCAGTACTTC.

The sample holds many counts of this clonotype. V gene TRBV5-4 combines with J gene TRBJ1-1; the D is unclear. The CDR3 runs 13 residues. V dropped 4 bases and J dropped 2 bases, with 9 bases sitting between them. CDR1 SGHNT and CDR2 YYREEE come from the germline V gene (reference sequence). CDR3: CASSRDSNTEAFF. CDR3 DNA sequence: TGTGCCAGCAGCCGGGATAGCAACACTGAAGCTTTCTTT.

V usage is TRBV4-1 and J usage is TRBJ2-3; D is perhaps TRBD2 (5 bases). V lost 1 base and J lost 2, with 10 bases in between. CDR3 length: 15 residues. Germline V gene lookup returns CDR1 MGHRA and CDR2 YSYEKL. DNA for the CDR3: TGCGCCAGCAGCCAAGGAGACTACTTCACAGATACGCAGTATTTT. This sequence encodes CASSQGDYFTDTQYF.

There are a few counts of this clonotype. This chain uses TRBV2 with TRBJ2-7; possibly TRBD1 or TRBD2 for D (6 bases each). The CDR3 is made up of 13 amino acids. V gave up 8 bases and J gave up 6 bases, with 17 bases separating them. Germline CDR1 SNHLY, CDR2 FYNNEI. The CDR3 sequence is CASWGDIMGEQYF. The CDR3 DNA reads TGTGCCAGCTGGGGGGACATTATGGGCGAGCAGTACTTC.

J is TRBJ2-1 and V is TRBV14, with D possibly being TRBD2 (6 bases). This CDR3 is built from 14 residues. CDR1 SGHDN and CDR2 FVKESK come from the germline V gene. Trimming took off 4 bases at V and 12 bases at J, with 19 bases between the two ends. The CDR3 DNA sequence: TGTGCCAGCAGCCCCGGACTAATTTTTGGCCGGCAGTTCTTC. Translation gives CASSPGLIFGRQFF.

Ten or more counts support this clonotype. J is TRBJ2-3 and V is TRBV28; 7 bases line up with TRBD1. The CDR3 is 14 residues long. After removal of 8 bases from V and 3 bases from J, the junction contained 8 bases not matched to a gene. The germline gives CDR1 MDHEN, CDR2 SYDVKM. CDR3 residues: CASETGIGTDTQYF. The CDR3 nucleotides read TGTGCCAGCGAGACAGGGATTGGGACAGATACGCAGTATTTT.